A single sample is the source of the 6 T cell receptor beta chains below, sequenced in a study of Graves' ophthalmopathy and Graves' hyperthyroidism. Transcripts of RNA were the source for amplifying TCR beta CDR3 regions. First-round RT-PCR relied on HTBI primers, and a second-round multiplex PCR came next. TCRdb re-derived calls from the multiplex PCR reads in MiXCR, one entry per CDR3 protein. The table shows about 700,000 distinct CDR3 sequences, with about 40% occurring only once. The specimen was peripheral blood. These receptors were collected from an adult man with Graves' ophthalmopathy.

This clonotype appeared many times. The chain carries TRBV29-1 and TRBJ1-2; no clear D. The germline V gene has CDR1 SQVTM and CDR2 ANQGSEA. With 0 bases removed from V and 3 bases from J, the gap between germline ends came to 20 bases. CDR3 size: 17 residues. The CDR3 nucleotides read TGCAGCGTTGAAGATAGAGTAGCCTCGGATGTTGACTATGGCTACACCTTC. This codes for CSVEDRVASDVDYGYTF.

The CDR3 reads CSVEPGGGEKLFF. CDR3 in DNA: TGCAGCGTTGAACCGGGGGGTGGTGAAAAACTGTTTTTT. The chain uses TRBV29-1 and TRBJ1-4, with D possibly being TRBD1 (5 bases). From germline, CDR1 is SQVTM and CDR2 ANQGSEA. The CDR3 is made up of 13 amino acids. Trimming left V 2 bases short and J 7 bases short, with 11 bases between.

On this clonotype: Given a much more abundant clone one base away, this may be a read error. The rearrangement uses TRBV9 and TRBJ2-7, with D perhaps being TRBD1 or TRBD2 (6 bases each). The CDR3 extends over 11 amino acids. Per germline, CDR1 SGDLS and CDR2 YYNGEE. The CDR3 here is CASSDGGERYF. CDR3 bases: TGTGCCAGCAGCGACGGGGGCGAGCGGTACTTC.

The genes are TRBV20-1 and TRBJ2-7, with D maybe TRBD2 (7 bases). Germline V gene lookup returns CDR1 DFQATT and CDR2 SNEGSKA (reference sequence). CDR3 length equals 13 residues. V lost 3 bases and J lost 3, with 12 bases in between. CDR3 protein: CSARRGGVYEQYF. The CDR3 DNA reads TGCAGTGCTAGGAGGGGGGGTGTCTACGAGCAGTACTTC.

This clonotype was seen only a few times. As DNA, the CDR3 is TGTGCCAGCAGCTTCGCCGCGTACCGTTACGCGGGTCACGTGATCAATCAGCCCCAGCATTTT. Its protein is CASSFAAYRYAGHVINQPQHF. This chain connects TRBV7-2 to TRBJ1-5; D gene ambiguous. The CDR3 spans 21 residues. Trimming removed 3 bases at V and 3 bases at J, with 30 bases between. Germline V gene sequence: CDR1 SGHTA, CDR2 FQGNSA.

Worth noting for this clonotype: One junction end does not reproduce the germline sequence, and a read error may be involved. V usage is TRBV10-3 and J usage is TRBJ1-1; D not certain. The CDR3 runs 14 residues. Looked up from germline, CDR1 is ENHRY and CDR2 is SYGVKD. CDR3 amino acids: CAISAPQSLTEASF. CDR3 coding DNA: TGTGCCATCAGTGCTCCCCAGAGCCTGACTGAAGCTTCCTTT.